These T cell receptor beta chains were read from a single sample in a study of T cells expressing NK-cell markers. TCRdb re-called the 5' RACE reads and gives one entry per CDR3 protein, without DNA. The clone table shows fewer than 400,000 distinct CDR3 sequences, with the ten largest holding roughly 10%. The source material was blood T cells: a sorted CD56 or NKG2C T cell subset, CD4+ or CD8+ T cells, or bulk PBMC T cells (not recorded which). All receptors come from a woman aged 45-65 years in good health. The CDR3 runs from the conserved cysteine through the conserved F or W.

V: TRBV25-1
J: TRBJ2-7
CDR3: CASSVRESSEQYF

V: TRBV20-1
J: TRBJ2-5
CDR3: CSASNRHYGGREGETQYF

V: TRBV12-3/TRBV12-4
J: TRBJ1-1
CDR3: CASRSGTNTEAFF

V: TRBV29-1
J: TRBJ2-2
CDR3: CSVEDRATGRFGELFF

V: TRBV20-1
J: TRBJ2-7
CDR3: CSARDLGAGGSYEQYF

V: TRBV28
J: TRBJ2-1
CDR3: CASSSSRVAGGPGNEQFF

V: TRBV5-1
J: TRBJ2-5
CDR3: CASSRTSGRYQETQYF

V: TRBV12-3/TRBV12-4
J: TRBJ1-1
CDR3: CASTPTGALHTEAFF

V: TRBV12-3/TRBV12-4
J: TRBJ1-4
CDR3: CASSWAKSAQATNEKLFF

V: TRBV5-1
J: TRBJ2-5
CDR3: CASSPDPGQGQETQYF

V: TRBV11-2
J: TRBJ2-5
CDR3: CASSSPGEGWEETQYF

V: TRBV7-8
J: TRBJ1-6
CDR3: CASSLEVRGSNSPLHF

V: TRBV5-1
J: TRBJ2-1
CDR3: CASSYERLAGHNEQFF

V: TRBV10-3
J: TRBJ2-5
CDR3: CAISRGQQETQYF

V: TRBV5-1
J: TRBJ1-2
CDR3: CASSIDRDGRGYTF

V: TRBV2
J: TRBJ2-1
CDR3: CASSAGGLYNEQFF

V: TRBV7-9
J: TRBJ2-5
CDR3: CASRLRGQETQYF

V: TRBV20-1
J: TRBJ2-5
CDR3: CSAFLQETQYF

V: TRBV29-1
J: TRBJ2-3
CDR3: CSVEGREETDTQYF

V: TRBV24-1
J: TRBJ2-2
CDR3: CATSRAFTGELFF

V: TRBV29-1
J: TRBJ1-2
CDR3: CSAATENYGYTF

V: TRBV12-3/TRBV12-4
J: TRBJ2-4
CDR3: CATSAAGVGNIQYF

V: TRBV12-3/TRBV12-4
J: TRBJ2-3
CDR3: CASSPQGLDTQYF

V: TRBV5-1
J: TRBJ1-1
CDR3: CASRRGYGEAFF

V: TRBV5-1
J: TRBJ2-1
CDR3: CASSSGLAGAPTNEQFF

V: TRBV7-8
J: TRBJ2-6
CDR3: CASSVAWANVLTF

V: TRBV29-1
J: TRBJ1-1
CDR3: CSGALGGVNTEAFF

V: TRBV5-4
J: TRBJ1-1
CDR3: CASSPERGVNTEAFF

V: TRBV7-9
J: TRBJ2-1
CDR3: CASSLAGTTNEQFF

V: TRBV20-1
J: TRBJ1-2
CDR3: CSAYEGHVSYGYTF